The present T cell receptor (beta chain) was sequenced within a study of Graves' ophthalmopathy and Graves' hyperthyroidism. Germline V gene data show CDR1 as SNHLY and CDR2 as FYNNEI. This CDR3 is built from 15 residues. V was pared by 9 bases and J by 10 bases, with 22 bases between. RNA transcripts served as template for amplifying TCR beta CDR3 sequences. The first-round RT-PCR employed HTBI primers together with the Qiagen OneStep RT-PCR kit. A multiplex PCR was then performed as the second round. MiXCR was run by TCRdb on the multiplex PCR reads, yielding one entry per CDR3 protein. The table shows over a million distinct CDR3 sequences, with roughly 35% occurring only once. Of note for this clonotype: Antigen unknown.

Among the exclusions were patients with other autoimmune diseases, uncontrolled infections, pregnancy or lactation. The study, taken as a whole, reports: Blood repertoires reportedly contained most expanded thyroid clonotypes above 0.001 frequency.

The chain recombines TRBV2 with TRBJ1-6, with TRBD1 as a possible D gene (6 bases). The sample was peripheral blood or thyroid tissue (not recorded which). The receptor comes from an adult man with Graves' hyperthyroidism. The chain's CDR3 is CARTDVSGALSPLHF. CDR3 nucleotides: TGTGCCAGGACTGATGTTTCGGGGGCCCTCTCACCCCTCCACTTT.